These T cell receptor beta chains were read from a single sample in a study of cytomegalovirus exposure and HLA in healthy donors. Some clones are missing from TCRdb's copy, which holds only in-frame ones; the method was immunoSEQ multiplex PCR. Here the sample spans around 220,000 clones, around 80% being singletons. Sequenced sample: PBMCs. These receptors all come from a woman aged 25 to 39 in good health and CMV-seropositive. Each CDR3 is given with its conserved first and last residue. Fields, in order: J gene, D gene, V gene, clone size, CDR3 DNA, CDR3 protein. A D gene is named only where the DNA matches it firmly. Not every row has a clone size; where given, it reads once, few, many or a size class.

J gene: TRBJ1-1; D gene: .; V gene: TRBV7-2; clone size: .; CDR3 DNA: TGTGCCAGCAGCTTTTTCTCGGGACCGACCACTGAAGCTTTCTTT; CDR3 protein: CASSFFSGPTTEAFF
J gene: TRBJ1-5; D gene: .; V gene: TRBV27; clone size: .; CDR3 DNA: TGTGCCAGCAGTCTCGAAAGGGGAAATCAGCCCCAGCATTTT; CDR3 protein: CASSLERGNQPQHF
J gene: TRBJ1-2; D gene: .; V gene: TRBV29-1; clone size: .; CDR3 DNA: TGCAGCGTCGGTCGGAGGGGCGGGAACTATGGCTACACCTTC; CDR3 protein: CSVGRRGGNYGYTF
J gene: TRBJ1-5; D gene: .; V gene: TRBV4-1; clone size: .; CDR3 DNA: TGCGCCAGCAGCCAAGATCTCCCAGGGAGGCAGCCCCAGCATTTT; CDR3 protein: CASSQDLPGRQPQHF
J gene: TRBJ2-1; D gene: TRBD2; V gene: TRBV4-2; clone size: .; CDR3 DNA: TGTGCCAGCAGCCAACTAGCGGGAGCCAATGAGCAGTTCTTC; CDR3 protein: CASSQLAGANEQFF
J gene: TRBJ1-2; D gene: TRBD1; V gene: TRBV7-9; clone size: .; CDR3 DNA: TGTGCCAGCAGCTTAGGTCGACAGGGAAGCGGCTACACCTTC; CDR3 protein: CASSLGRQGSGYTF
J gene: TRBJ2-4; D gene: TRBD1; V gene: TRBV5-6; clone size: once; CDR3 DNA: TGTGCCAGCAGCGCCGACCCGGGACAGGGGGACATTCAGTACTTC; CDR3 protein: CASSADPGQGDIQYF
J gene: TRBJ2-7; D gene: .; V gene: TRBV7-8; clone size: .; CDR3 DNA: TGTGCCAGCAGCTTAGGAGGGGCCAGGGTCCTGACCTACGAGCAGTACTTC; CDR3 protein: CASSLGGARVLTYEQYF
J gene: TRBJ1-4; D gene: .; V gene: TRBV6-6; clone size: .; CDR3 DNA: TGTGCCAGCAGTCCCCCGGACGGAGATAATGAAAAACTGTTTTTT; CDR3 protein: CASSPPDGDNEKLFF
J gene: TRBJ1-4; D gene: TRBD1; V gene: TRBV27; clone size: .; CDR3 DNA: TGTGCCAGCAGTACGACAGGGTATCGGCTGGCTAATGAAAAACTGTTTTTT; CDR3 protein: CASSTTGYRLANEKLFF
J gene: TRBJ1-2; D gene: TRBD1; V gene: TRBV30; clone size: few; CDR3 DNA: TGTGCCTGGGGATTCACACAGGGGAAGGGCTACACCTTC; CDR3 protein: CAWGFTQGKGYTF
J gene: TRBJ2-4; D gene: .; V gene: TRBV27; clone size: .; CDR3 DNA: TGTGCCAGCAGTTTATTTTCGGCCAAAAACATTCAGTACTTC; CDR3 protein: CASSLFSAKNIQYF
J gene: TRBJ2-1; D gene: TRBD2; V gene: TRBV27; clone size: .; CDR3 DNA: TGTGCCAGCAGTTTTTCCTTCCTAGCGGGAGCCTACAATGAGCAGTTCTTC; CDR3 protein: CASSFSFLAGAYNEQFF
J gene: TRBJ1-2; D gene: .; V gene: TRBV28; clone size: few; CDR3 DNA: TGTGCCAGCAGTTTATCTACTGGCAGACACACCTTC; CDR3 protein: CASSLSTGRHTF
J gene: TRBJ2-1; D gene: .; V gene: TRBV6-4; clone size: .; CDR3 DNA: TGTGCCAGCAGTGACTCGAGGGTCCGGGCGGGCCTCTTGTTCTTC; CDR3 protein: CASSDSRVRAGLLFF
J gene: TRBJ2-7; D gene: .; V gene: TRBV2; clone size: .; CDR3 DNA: TGTGCCAGTGGTCCGGCCTACGAGCAGTACTTC; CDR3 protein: CASGPAYEQYF
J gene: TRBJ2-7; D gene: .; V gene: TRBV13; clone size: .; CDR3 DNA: TGTGCCAGCAGCCAAAAGGGCAAAAGGGCGCGAGAGCAGTACTTC; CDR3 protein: CASSQKGKRAREQYF
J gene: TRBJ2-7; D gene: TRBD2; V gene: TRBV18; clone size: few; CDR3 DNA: TGTGCCAGCTCTCCGTGGACTAGCGGGAATTCCTACGAGCAGTACTTC; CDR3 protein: CASSPWTSGNSYEQYF
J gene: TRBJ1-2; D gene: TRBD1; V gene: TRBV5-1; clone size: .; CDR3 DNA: TGCGCCAGCAAGACCGGACAGGCCGAAGGCTACACCTTC; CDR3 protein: CASKTGQAEGYTF
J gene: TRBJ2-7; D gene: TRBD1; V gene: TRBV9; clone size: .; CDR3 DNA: TGTGCCAGCAGCCCAGGGACAGGGTGGGACGAGCAGTACTTC; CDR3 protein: CASSPGTGWDEQYF
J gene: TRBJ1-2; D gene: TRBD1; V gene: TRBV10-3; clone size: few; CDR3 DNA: TGTGCCATCAGACGAATACAGGGGAACTATGGCTACACCTTC; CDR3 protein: CAIRRIQGNYGYTF
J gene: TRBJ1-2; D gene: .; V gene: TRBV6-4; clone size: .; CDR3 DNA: TGTGCCAGCAGTGACTCGAAAAATGGAGGCTACACCTTC; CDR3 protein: CASSDSKNGGYTF
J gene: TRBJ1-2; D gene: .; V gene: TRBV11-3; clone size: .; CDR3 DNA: TGTGCCAGCACTGATACTAACTATGGCTACACCTTC; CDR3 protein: CASTDTNYGYTF
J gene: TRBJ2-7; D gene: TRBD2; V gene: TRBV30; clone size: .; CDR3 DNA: TGTGCCTGGAAGCGGGAGTTCTACGAGCAGTACTTC; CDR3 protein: CAWKREFYEQYF
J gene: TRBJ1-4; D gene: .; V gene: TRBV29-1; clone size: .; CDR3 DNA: TGCAGCGTCGAGGGTAACACGGGAGACGGGTTTGAAAAACTGTTTTTT; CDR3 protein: CSVEGNTGDGFEKLFF
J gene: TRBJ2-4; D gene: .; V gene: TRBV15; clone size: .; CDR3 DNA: TGTGCCACCAGCAGAGTTGGGGGTGCCAAAAACATTCAGTACTTC; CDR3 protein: CATSRVGGAKNIQYF
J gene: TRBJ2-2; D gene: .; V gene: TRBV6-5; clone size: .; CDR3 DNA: TGTGCCAGCCGACCGGGACGGGCGAACACCGGGGAGCTGTTTTTT; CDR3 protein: CASRPGRANTGELFF
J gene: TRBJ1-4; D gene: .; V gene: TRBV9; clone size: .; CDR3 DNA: TGTGCCAGCAGCGGTACAGGGTTGCGTAATGAAAAACTGTTTTTT; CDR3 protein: CASSGTGLRNEKLFF
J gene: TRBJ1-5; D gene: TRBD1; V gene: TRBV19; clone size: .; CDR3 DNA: TGTGCCAGTAGGGACGACAGGGTGAGCAATCAGCCCCAGCATTTT; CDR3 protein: CASRDDRVSNQPQHF
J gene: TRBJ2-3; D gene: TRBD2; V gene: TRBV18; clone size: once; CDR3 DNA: TGTGCCAGCTCACCACCCCCGGGAGGGCCGACAGATACGCAGTATTTT; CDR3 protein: CASSPPPGGPTDTQYF
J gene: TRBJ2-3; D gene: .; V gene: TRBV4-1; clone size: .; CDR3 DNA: TGCGCCAGCAGCCAAGTATCATCCGCGGAAACAGATACGCAGTATTTT; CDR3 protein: CASSQVSSAETDTQYF
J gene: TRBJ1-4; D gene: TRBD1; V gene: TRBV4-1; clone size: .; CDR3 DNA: TGCGCCAGCAGCCAAGATGAGGGGACAGGGTCAGAAAAACTGTTTTTT; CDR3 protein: CASSQDEGTGSEKLFF
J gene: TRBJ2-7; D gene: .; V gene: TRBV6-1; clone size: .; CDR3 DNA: TGTGCCAGCAGGGCCACATCCGCAATCTCCTACGAGCAGTACTTC; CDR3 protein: CASRATSAISYEQYF
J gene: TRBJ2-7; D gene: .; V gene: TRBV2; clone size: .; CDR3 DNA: TGTGCCAGCACCACCTCCTACGAGCAGTACTTC; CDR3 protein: CASTTSYEQYF
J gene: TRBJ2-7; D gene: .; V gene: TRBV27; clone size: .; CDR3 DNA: TGTGCCAGCAGTACAACTAGTTACCACGAGCAGTACTTC; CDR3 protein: CASSTTSYHEQYF
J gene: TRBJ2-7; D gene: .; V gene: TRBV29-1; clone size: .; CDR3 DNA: TGCAGCGTTGGCTCCTCCGAGCAGTACTTC; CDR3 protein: CSVGSSEQYF
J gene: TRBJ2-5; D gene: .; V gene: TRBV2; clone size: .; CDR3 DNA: TGTGCCAGCAGAGGAATCCGGGACGGAGTTTACCAAGAGACCCAGTACTTC; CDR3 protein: CASRGIRDGVYQETQYF
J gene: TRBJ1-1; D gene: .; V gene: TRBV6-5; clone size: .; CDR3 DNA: TGTGCCAGCAGTTGGAGACAGGCCCCACGGGAAGCTTTCTTT; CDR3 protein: CASSWRQAPREAFF
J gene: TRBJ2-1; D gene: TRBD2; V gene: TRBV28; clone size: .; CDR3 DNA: TGTGCCAGCAGTTTCACTAGCGTCGATGAGCAGTTCTTC; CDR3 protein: CASSFTSVDEQFF
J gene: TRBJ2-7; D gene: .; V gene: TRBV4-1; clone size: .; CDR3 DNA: TGCGCCAGCAGCCAAAAGGGGGGGGCAGGGATTCGCACCTACGAGCAGTACTTC; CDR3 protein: CASSQKGGAGIRTYEQYF
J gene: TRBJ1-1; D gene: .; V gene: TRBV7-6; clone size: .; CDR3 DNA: TGTGCCAGCAGCTTATTCTGGAACACTGAAGCTTTCTTT; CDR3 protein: CASSLFWNTEAFF